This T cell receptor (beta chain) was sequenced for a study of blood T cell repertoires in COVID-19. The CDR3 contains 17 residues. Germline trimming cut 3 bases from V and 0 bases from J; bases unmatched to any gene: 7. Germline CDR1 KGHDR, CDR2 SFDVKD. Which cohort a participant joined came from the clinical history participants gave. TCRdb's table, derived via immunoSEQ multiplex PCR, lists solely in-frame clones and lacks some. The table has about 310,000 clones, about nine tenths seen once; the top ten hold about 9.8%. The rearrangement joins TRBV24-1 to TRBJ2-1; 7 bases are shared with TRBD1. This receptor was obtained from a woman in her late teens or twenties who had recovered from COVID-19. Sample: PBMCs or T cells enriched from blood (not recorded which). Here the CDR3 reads CATSDGQGEISYNEQFF. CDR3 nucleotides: TGTGCCACCAGTGATGGTCAGGGGGAAATCTCCTACAATGAGCAGTTCTTC.